Shown below are 9 T cell receptor beta chains from a single sample sequenced in a study of cytomegalovirus exposure and HLA in healthy donors (dated by TCRdb to about 2017). Library construction relied on the immunoSEQ multiplex PCR assay. For the multiplex PCR, a mixture combining 60 forward primers for TCR Vbeta segments and 13 reverse primers for TCR Jbeta segments was used. In TCRdb, the immuneACCESS table is reduced to in-frame sequences with V and J assigned. These tables do not hold every clone; where another copy was compared, an unresolved V gene accounts for under half, and the others remain unexplained. The sample table holds around 120,000 clones, of which roughly 79% were seen once. Around 1.9% of the sample goes to the ten largest clones. The sequenced sample was PBMCs. The origin of the receptors is a woman in her forties in good health and CMV-seronegative.

The rearrangement links TRBV5-1 to TRBJ2-7, with TRBD1 matching over 11 bases. Per the germline V gene, CDR1 is SGHRS and CDR2 is YFSETQ. The CDR3 loop spans 14 amino acids. Trimming took 4 bases from V and 6 from J; bases not matched to a gene: 6. CDR3 loop: CASSLVGQGGEQYF. In DNA form, the CDR3 reads TGCGCCAGCAGCCTGGTGGGACAGGGGGGCGAGCAGTACTTC.

A note on this clone: Other DNA sequences in the sample encode the same CDR3. The chain is built from TRBV11-3 and TRBJ1-1; 8 nucleotides match TRBD1. From germline, CDR1 is SGHNT and CDR2 YENEEA. This CDR3 has 14 amino acids. Trimming cost V 5 bases and J 1 base; bases outside gene matches: 3. The CDR3 coding sequence is TGTGCCAGCAGCCCAGGACAGGGGAACACTGAAGCTTTCTTT. It codes for CASSPGQGNTEAFF.

This clone was seen a few times. The CDR3 here is CASSFQGSTPLHF. As DNA, the CDR3 is TGTGCCAGCAGCTTTCAGGGTAGCACACCCCTCCACTTT. The chain employs TRBV5-4 and TRBJ1-6; a possible D gene is TRBD1 (5 bases). Trimming removed 2 bases from V and 11 bases from J, with 11 bases in between. Looked up from germline, CDR1 is SGHNT and CDR2 is YYREEE (reference sequence). CDR3 length: 13 residues.

CDR3 region: CASSEPGHQNTEAFF. In nucleotides, the CDR3 is TGTGCCAGCAGCGAACCGGGACACCAGAACACTGAAGCTTTCTTT. The chain couples TRBV2 to TRBJ1-1; a possible D gene is TRBD1 (6 bases). CDR1 is SNHLY, CDR2 FYNNEI, per germline. V was shortened by 6 bases and J by 1 base, with 15 bases between the two germline ends. There are 15 residues in the CDR3.

In nucleotides, the CDR3 is TGTGCCAGCGCTATTTCTTGGACAGGGGGGAACGAGCAGTACTTC. Translation gives CASAISWTGGNEQYF. This chain connects TRBV2 to TRBJ2-7, with 10 nucleotides matching TRBD1. Germline CDR1 and CDR2: SNHLY and FYNNEI. CDR3 size: 15 residues. Trimming took 8 bases from V and 5 from J; bases not matched to a gene: 12.

This chain connects TRBV5-1 to TRBJ2-3; 10 bases are shared with TRBD2. Looked up from germline, CDR1 is SGHRS and CDR2 is YFSETQ. V lost 7 bases to trimming and J lost 6 bases; unmatched junction nucleotides: 5. CDR3 length: 13 amino acids. CDR3 sequence: CASGTSGIDTQYF. CDR3 DNA: TGCGCCAGCGGCACTAGCGGGATCGATACGCAGTATTTT.

V and J are TRBV7-9 and TRBJ2-1; 9 bases are shared with TRBD1. The CDR3 extends over 17 amino acids. Trimming took 4 bases from V and 0 from J; bases not matched to a gene: 7. In germline, CDR1 is SEHNR, CDR2 FQNEAQ (reference sequence). The DNA of the CDR3 is TGTGCCAGCAGCTCAGTACCGGGACAGGGCTCCTACAATGAGCAGTTCTTC. It translates to CASSSVPGQGSYNEQFF.

By sample share, this clone is medium-sized. The sample contains more than one DNA sequence encoding this CDR3. The V gene is TRBV27, the J gene TRBJ2-7; 10 nucleotides match TRBD1. The CDR3 extends over 13 amino acids. Germline V CDR1 and CDR2: MNHEY, SMNVEV (reference sequence). V was pared by 6 bases and J by 5 bases, with 4 bases of the junction left unmatched. Here the CDR3 reads CASRTGGVNEQYF. CDR3 coding DNA: TGTGCCAGCAGGACAGGGGGCGTGAACGAGCAGTACTTC.

The V gene is TRBV5-1, the J gene TRBJ1-3, with D maybe TRBD1 (6 bases). This CDR3 is 17 amino acids long. V dropped 2 bases and J dropped 0 bases, with 15 bases sitting between them. Germline-derived CDR1 and CDR2 are SGHRS and YFSETQ. CDR3 nucleotide sequence: TGCGCCAGCAGCTTAGCGCAGGGGTCGATCTCTGGAAACACCATATATTTT. It encodes CASSLAQGSISGNTIYF.